What follows describes a single T cell receptor beta chain. No antigen is known for it. Libraries were prepared by immunoSEQ multiplex PCR; TCRdb keeps only in-frame clonotypes and omits some of them. The sample carries some 100,000 clones, 80% to 90% recorded once. The data were taken from a study of T cell responses to AZD1222 COVID-19 vaccine. Across the whole study: Combined were second doses at about 4 or about 12 weeks. General study results and limits: Females made up more of the donors, who were largely white British, and clonal diversity may have come out too low. Recipients of AZD1222 seropositive at baseline numbered only 6 or 7. Variant regions that are unmutated are reportedly the target of nearly half of spike-specific TCRs.

With 2 bases removed from V and 7 bases from J, the gap between germline ends came to 11 bases. CDR1 is LNHDA, CDR2 SQIVND, per germline (reference sequence). This CDR3 has 14 residues. The gene calls are TRBV19 and TRBJ2-2, with D possibly matching TRBD1 (5 bases). The sequence was obtained from an adult in good health. The sequences come from peripheral blood, collected on day 0 of AZD1222 vaccination. CDR3 in amino acids: CASSIQGASGELFF. CDR3 nucleotides: TGTGCCAGTAGTATACAGGGTGCGAGCGGGGAGCTGTTTTTT.